The 20 T cell receptor beta chains below were found in one sample sequenced in a study of naive and memory T cell subsets. Four PCR rounds used nested alpha and beta constant region primers plus the SP2 primer. TCRdb fed the 5' RACE reads into MiXCR, producing one record per CDR3 protein. The table has approximately 32,000 distinct CDR3 sequences, approximately 15% seen once; the top ten hold around 2.5%. A UMI-containing oligonucleotide was joined by 3' ligation to the TCR cDNA template. The origin of the receptors is a female donor in good health.

The sample holds many counts of this clonotype. The chain joins TRBV29-1 to TRBJ2-2; D is possibly TRBD1 or TRBD2 (5 bases each). Germline loops: CDR1 SQVTM, CDR2 ANQGSEA. This CDR3 comprises 15 residues. The V and J ends lost 6 bases and 2 bases respectively, with 16 bases between them. For the CDR3, the DNA is TGCAGCGTATCCCCCGGGACCCATAACACCGGGGAGCTGTTTTTT. Protein product: CSVSPGTHNTGELFF.

This chain joins TRBV29-1 and TRBJ2-7, with D unclear. CDR3 length: 13 residues. Trimming removed 2 bases at V and 3 bases at J, with 11 bases between. Germline V gene lookup returns CDR1 SQVTM and CDR2 ANQGSEA. In DNA, the CDR3 is TGCAGCGTTGAACCCGACATGTACTACGAGCAGTACTTC. As protein: CSVEPDMYYEQYF.

This clonotype was seen a handful of times. The V and J genes are TRBV12-3 or TRBV12-4 and TRBJ1-2, with D hard to call. The CDR3 runs to 12 residues. V dropped 4 bases and J dropped 1 base, with 4 bases sitting between them. CDR3 amino acids: CASSSRNYGYTF. The CDR3 nucleotides are TGTGCCAGCAGTTCCCGTAACTATGGCTACACCTTC.

This clonotype came up many times. The chain joins TRBV20-1 to TRBJ2-3, with TRBD2 as a possible D gene (6 bases). The V gene's germline CDR1 is DFQATT and CDR2 SNEGSKA (reference sequence). The CDR3 spans 13 residues. Trimming took 6 bases from V and 6 from J, leaving 16 bases between them. CDR3 DNA: TGCAGTGCACGGGACTTGGGACGGGATACGCAGTATTTT. Translation: CSARDLGRDTQYF.

This clonotype was detected ten times or more. The genes are TRBV29-1 and TRBJ1-2; unclear D gene. The CDR3 is made up of 13 amino acids. Trimming shortened V by 4 bases and J by 7 bases, and 16 bases separated the two germline ends. Germline lookup yields CDR1 SQVTM and CDR2 ANQGSEA. The CDR3 sequence: CSVVVAGSGGYTF. CDR3 bases: TGCAGCGTTGTAGTTGCGGGAAGCGGTGGCTACACCTTC.

This clonotype was seen only a few times. The V and J genes are TRBV29-1 and TRBJ2-7; 12 bases are shared with TRBD1. The trim removed 4 bases at V and 5 bases at J, leaving 6 bases unmatched. CDR1 SQVTM and CDR2 ANQGSEA come from the germline V gene. The CDR3 spans 14 residues. This CDR3 is CSVGGQGAIHEQYF. The CDR3 DNA sequence: TGCAGCGTTGGGGGACAGGGGGCGATCCACGAGCAGTACTTC.

There are many counts of this clonotype. This chain joins TRBV18 and TRBJ2-7; 8 bases map to TRBD2. Trimming took 5 bases from V and 4 from J; bases not matched to a gene: 7. CDR1 KGHSH and CDR2 LQKENI come from the germline V gene. This CDR3 is 14 amino acids long. The CDR3 here is CASSVRGAGYEQYF. The CDR3 nucleotides are TGTGCCAGCTCAGTGCGGGGGGCCGGGTACGAGCAGTACTTC.

The V gene is TRBV5-6, the J gene TRBJ2-1, with 7 bases lining up with TRBD2. The CDR3 is made up of 16 amino acids. Germline V gives CDR1 SGHDT, CDR2 YYEEEE. V trimming: 0 bases; J trimming: 3 bases; junction bases outside the gene matches: 6. In DNA, the CDR3 is TGTGCCAGCAGCTTGGGGTTACGGGGGGTCTACAATGAGCAGTTCTTC. Protein sequence: CASSLGLRGVYNEQFF.

This clonotype was detected ten times or more. The rearrangement joins TRBV6-5 to TRBJ1-1; 10 bases fit TRBD1. Germline lookup yields CDR1 MNHEY and CDR2 SVGAGI. This CDR3 is 14 amino acids long. J gave up 3 bases and V 6 bases, and 4 bases lay outside the gene matches. CDR3 region: CASSPGTGDTEAFF. The CDR3 nucleotides are TGTGCCAGCAGCCCCGGGACAGGGGACACTGAAGCTTTCTTT.

This clonotype has just a few counts. The chain carries TRBV4-2 and TRBJ1-4, with TRBD1 identical over 7 bases. The CDR3 spans 16 residues. In germline, CDR1 is LGHNA, CDR2 YNFKEQ. The V and J ends lost 3 bases and 8 bases, in that order; junction bases with no gene match: 12. CDR3 in amino acids: CASSQIRQGSVEKLFF. Written as DNA, the CDR3 is TGTGCCAGCAGCCAGATTAGACAGGGCTCGGTCGAAAAACTGTTTTTT.

This clonotype has ten or more counts. The chain joins TRBV20-1 to TRBJ2-5, with 7 positions matching TRBD2. Germline V lookup: CDR1 DFQATT, CDR2 SNEGSKA (reference sequence). J lost 5 bases, V lost 3 bases, and 3 bases had no gene match. CDR3 size: 12 residues. The CDR3, as DNA: TGCAGTGCTAGGAGGGAGGGGGAGACCCAGTACTTC. Protein sequence: CSARREGETQYF.

This clonotype was detected a few times. This sequence joins TRBV9 and TRBJ1-2; D perhaps matches TRBD1 (5 bases). The CDR3 runs 13 residues. The V gene lost 3 bases and the J gene lost 4 bases, with 10 bases spanning the gap. Looked up from germline, CDR1 is SGDLS and CDR2 is YYNGEE. In nucleotides, the CDR3 is TGTGCCAGCAGCGACGGAGACAGCTATGGCTACACCTTC. Encoded protein: CASSDGDSYGYTF.

The chain recombines TRBV7-9 with TRBJ1-1, with D unresolved. Germline assignment: CDR1 SEHNR and CDR2 FQNEAQ (reference sequence). The CDR3 totals 12 residues. V lost 6 bases, J lost 1 base, and 6 bases lay in between. For the CDR3, the DNA is TGTGCCAGCAGTCACGGGAACACTGAAGCTTTCTTT. The encoded protein is CASSHGNTEAFF.

A remark on this clonotype: Since the CDR3 does not end with the conserved phenylalanine or tryptophan, this likely comes from a read error. The DNA is omitted, as the CDR3 cannot be located on it reliably, and the CDR3 follows TCRdb's listing. The chain is built from TRBV29-1 and TRBJ2-1; TRBD1, the D gene given by the table, was not confirmed from the DNA. The V gene's germline CDR1 is SQVTM and CDR2 ANQGSEA. Including both end residues, the CDR3 is 14 amino acids long. The CDR3 region is CSVDRDNGGNEKLL.

The CDR3: CASSVEEGAYSGNTIYF. In nucleotides, the CDR3 is TGTGCCAGCAGCGTAGAGGAGGGAGCTTACTCTGGAAACACCATATATTTT. The J gene is TRBJ1-3, the V gene TRBV9; D uncertain. The germline V gene has CDR1 SGDLS and CDR2 YYNGEE. V lost 0 bases and J 0 bases, leaving 13 bases between the germline ends. There are 17 residues in the CDR3.

This clonotype was found a few times. V gene TRBV20-1 combines with J gene TRBJ2-7; 10 bases agree with TRBD2. J lost 1 base, V lost 2 bases, and 5 bases had no gene match. The CDR3 length is 15 residues. Germline lookup yields CDR1 DFQATT and CDR2 SNEGSKA (reference sequence). CDR3 sequence reads: CSARMPAGGSYEQYF. DNA for the CDR3: TGCAGTGCTAGAATGCCAGCGGGGGGGTCCTACGAGCAGTACTTC.

This clonotype has at least ten counts. The chain links TRBV20-1 to TRBJ2-7; D is uncertain. Per the germline V gene, CDR1 is DFQATT and CDR2 is SNEGSKA (reference sequence). The ends were cut back, 1 base at V and 2 bases at J, with 9 bases in the middle. This CDR3 comprises 13 residues. CDR3 nucleotides: TGCAGTGCTAGAGGACTTAAGACCTACGAGCAGTACTTC. Its translation: CSARGLKTYEQYF.

Comment on this clonotype: This likely comes from a read error, as the CDR3 has no conserved phenylalanine or tryptophan at its end. The limits of the CDR3 on the DNA are not certain, so only TCRdb's listed CDR3 is given. The chain recombines TRBV29-1 with TRBJ2-7; the table's D call, TRBD2, was not checked against the DNA. The CDR3 length is 15 residues, termini included. Germline V lookup: CDR1 SQVTM, CDR2 ANQGSEA. The CDR3 is CSVGPRDYRSSEKYL.

The chain links TRBV20-1 to TRBJ2-2, with 7 bases fitting TRBD2. The J segment lost 0 bases and the V segment lost 3 bases, leaving 1 base of the junction unmatched. CDR3 size: 14 residues. In germline, CDR1 is DFQATT, CDR2 SNEGSKA (reference sequence). CDR3 bases: TGCAGTGCTAGTCTAGCGGCGAACACCGGGGAGCTGTTTTTT. Translated, it gives CSASLAANTGELFF.

The V and J genes are TRBV6-1 and TRBJ2-2; tentative D call: TRBD2 (5 bases). From germline, CDR1 is MNHNS and CDR2 SASEGT. Between the trimmed V and J ends, which lost 9 bases and 8 bases, there was a span of 16 bases. The CDR3 totals 13 residues. Written as DNA, the CDR3 is TGTGCCAGTCATAGAGGAGGCACTGGGGAGCTGTTTTTT. It codes for CASHRGGTGELFF.